The 25 T cell receptor beta chains below were found in one sample sequenced in a study of blood T cell repertoires in COVID-19. The protocol was immunoSEQ multiplex PCR, while the TCRdb copy is restricted to in-frame clones and leaves out a portion. The repertoire holds 300,000 to 400,000 clones, with 80% to 90% as singletons. The sequenced sample consisted of peripheral blood. The receptors originated from a woman in her forties or fifties who had recovered from COVID-19.

The J gene is TRBJ2-3, the V gene TRBV30, with 8 bases matching TRBD1. V was pared by 5 bases and J by 14 bases, with 12 bases of the junction left unmatched. CDR1 and CDR2 from the germline V gene are GTSNPN and SVGIG (reference sequence). The CDR3 has 12 amino acids. CDR3 protein: CAWALRQGSTYF. CDR3 nucleotides: TGTGCCTGGGCGCTGAGACAGGGGAGTACGTATTTT.

V is TRBV7-9 and J is TRBJ2-5; possibly TRBD1 for D (5 bases). CDR1 SEHNR and CDR2 FQNEAQ come from the germline V gene (reference sequence). The CDR3 loop spans 15 amino acids. The V end lost 4 bases, the J end lost 0 bases, and 12 bases lay between the germline ends. The CDR3, as DNA: TGTGCCAGCAGCTCCCCCTTAGGGGACCAAGAGACCCAGTACTTC. Translated, it gives CASSSPLGDQETQYF. Looking up the rest from reference TRBV7-9 and TRBJ2-5 gives the full variable domain: DTGVSQNPRHKITKRGQNVTFRCDPISEHNRLYWYRQTLGQGPEFLTYFQNEAQLEKSRLLSDRFSAERPKGSFSTLEIQRTEQGDSAMYLCASSSPLGDQETQYFGPGTRLLVL.

V gene TRBV3-1 (or the pseudogene TRBV3-2) combines with J gene TRBJ2-6; D remains ambiguous. The CDR3 totals 15 residues. The V end was cut by 1 base, the J end by 4 bases, with 8 bases between. Germline-derived CDR1 and CDR2 are LGHDT and YNNKEL (reference sequence). The CDR3 region is CASSQASSGANVLTF. In DNA form, the CDR3 reads TGTGCCAGCAGCCAAGCGTCGTCCGGGGCCAACGTCCTGACTTTC.

The V and J genes are TRBV18 and TRBJ1-5; 10 positions agree with TRBD1. Germline V gene sequence: CDR1 KGHSH, CDR2 LQKENI. This CDR3 region has 16 residues. V gave up 6 bases and J gave up 4 bases; unmatched junction bases: 9. The CDR3 protein is CASSPVDRGENQPQHF. The CDR3 DNA follows: TGTGCCAGCTCCCCAGTGGACAGGGGGGAAAATCAGCCCCAGCATTTT.

The J gene is TRBJ2-3, the V gene TRBV2; D is possibly TRBD1 (6 bases). The CDR3 is 12 amino acids. Germline V gene lookup returns CDR1 SNHLY and CDR2 FYNNEI. Deletions cut 10 bases from V and 5 bases from J, with 13 bases between. CDR3 sequence reads: CAKSQGRDTQYF. CDR3 nucleotide sequence: TGTGCCAAGAGCCAGGGGCGAGATACGCAGTATTTT.

The V call is TRBV6-2 or TRBV6-3, the J call TRBJ2-6; TRBD1 might be the D (5 bases). CDR3 length equals 16 residues. With 6 bases removed from V and 0 bases from J, the gap between germline ends came to 12 bases. Germline lookup yields CDR1 MNHEY and CDR2 SVGEGT. DNA of the CDR3: TGTGCCAGCAGCCCGACAGCTAGCTCTGGGGCCAACGTCCTGACTTTC. Its translation is CASSPTASSGANVLTF.

This clone was recorded once. This chain connects TRBV6-2 or TRBV6-3 to TRBJ2-3; 9 bases align to TRBD2. The J segment lost 6 bases and the V segment lost 2 bases, leaving 3 bases of the junction unmatched. CDR1 and CDR2 (germline): MNHEY, SVGEGT. This CDR3 is 14 amino acids long. CDR3 amino acids: CASSYALAGDTQYF. The CDR3 DNA is TGTGCCAGCAGTTACGCCCTAGCGGGGGATACGCAGTATTTT.

This clone occurred once. The V call is TRBV3-1 (or the pseudogene TRBV3-2), the J call TRBJ2-5; 9 positions match TRBD2. Germline loops: CDR1 LGHDT, CDR2 YNNKEL (reference sequence). The CDR3 sequence is 18 residues long. Trimming cost V 1 base and J 4 bases; bases outside gene matches: 13. CDR3 sequence reads: CASSQVPHSGGPPETQYF. Here the CDR3 DNA reads TGTGCCAGCAGCCAAGTCCCTCATAGCGGGGGACCTCCAGAGACCCAGTACTTC.

V usage is TRBV5-5 and J usage is TRBJ1-5, with TRBD1 matching 9 bases. V lost 4 bases to trimming and J lost 7 bases; unmatched junction nucleotides: 3. The CDR3 consists of 13 residues. Germline lookup yields CDR1 SGHKS and CDR2 YYEKEE (reference sequence). CDR3 region: CASSRTGVQPQHF. CDR3 nucleotides: TGTGCCAGCAGCCGGACAGGGGTACAGCCCCAGCATTTT.

This clone has only a few counts. V gene TRBV5-1 combines with J gene TRBJ2-7; tentatively, D is TRBD1 (6 bases). Trimming stripped 4 bases from V and 3 bases from J, with 14 bases between. In germline, CDR1 is SGHRS, CDR2 YFSETQ. CDR3 length equals 14 residues. The CDR3 DNA sequence: TGCGCCAGCAGCCCAGCTGGACAGATCTACGAGCAGTACTTC. This translates into CASSPAGQIYEQYF.

V and J are TRBV21-1 and TRBJ2-5; the table calls TRBD1, which could not be checked here. TRBV21-1 is termed a pseudogene. This CDR3 contains 17 residues. The CDR3 coding sequence is TGTGCCAGCAGAGGGGTCAGGTTACGTTCCCGAGAAGAGACCCAGTACTTC. Its protein is CASRGVRLRSREETQYF.

The gene calls are TRBV3-1 (or the pseudogene TRBV3-2) and TRBJ1-4; no firm D call. Trimming took off 0 bases at V and 1 base at J, with 15 bases between the two ends. The CDR3 covers 18 residues. Germline assignment: CDR1 LGHDT and CDR2 YNNKEL (reference sequence). The CDR3 sequence is CASSQDWRAKLTNEKLFF. CDR3 DNA sequence: TGTGCCAGCAGCCAAGATTGGAGGGCCAAGCTAACTAATGAAAAACTGTTTTTT.

This chain joins TRBV29-1 and TRBJ1-1; D not resolved. CDR3 length equals 13 residues. Trimming removed 4 bases from V and 2 bases from J, with 11 bases in between. From germline, CDR1 is SQVTM and CDR2 ANQGSEA. Here the CDR3 DNA reads TGCAGCGTTGCGGGGAGACTTAACACTGAAGCTTTCTTT. It translates to CSVAGRLNTEAFF.

This sequence joins TRBV28 and TRBJ1-5; D is uncertain. The CDR3 is 13 residues long. The V end lost 5 bases, the J end lost 7 bases, and 12 bases lay between the germline ends. CDR1 MDHEN and CDR2 SYDVKM come from the germline V gene. The chain's CDR3 is CASSRLKEQPQHF. In DNA, the CDR3 is TGTGCCAGCAGTCGACTGAAGGAGCAGCCCCAGCATTTT.

Written as DNA, the CDR3 is TGTGCCAGCAGATACCGAGAGAACACTGAAGCTTTCTTT. It specifies CASRYRENTEAFF. The J gene is TRBJ1-1, the V gene TRBV6-2 or TRBV6-3; D gene ambiguous. Trimming took off 6 bases at V and 1 base at J, with 9 bases between the two ends. The germline gives CDR1 MNHEY, CDR2 SVGEGT. The length of the CDR3 is 13 residues.

The rearrangement uses TRBV24-1 and TRBJ1-4; no firm D call. The V and J ends lost 3 bases and 7 bases respectively, with 5 bases between them. The CDR3 spans 12 residues. CDR1 and CDR2 (germline): KGHDR, SFDVKD. The CDR3, as DNA: TGTGCCACCAGTGATGCGGGTGAAAAACTGTTTTTT. It codes for CATSDAGEKLFF.

The chain recombines TRBV27 with TRBJ1-1; 7 positions match TRBD1. The CDR3 spans 15 residues. Losses at the gene ends were 6 bases for V and 2 bases for J; bases not matched to a gene: 9. The germline CDR1 and CDR2 sequences are MNHEY and SMNVEV (reference sequence). This chain's CDR3 is CASRIYGTANTEAFF. The DNA for the CDR3 is TGTGCCAGCAGGATCTATGGGACAGCAAACACTGAAGCTTTCTTT.

The sample holds a few counts of this clone. This sequence joins TRBV11-3 and TRBJ2-1; 8 nucleotides agree with TRBD2. The CDR3 contains 16 residues. CDR1 is SGHNT and CDR2 is YENEEA in the germline V gene. After removal of 0 bases from V and 2 bases from J, the junction contained 3 bases not matched to a gene. CDR3 sequence reads: CASSLDGTRAYNEQFF. The DNA of the CDR3 is TGTGCCAGCAGCTTAGATGGGACTAGGGCCTACAATGAGCAGTTCTTC.

The V gene is TRBV6-2 or TRBV6-3, the J gene TRBJ2-7; D perhaps matches TRBD2 (5 bases). Trimming took 6 bases from V and 8 from J, leaving 14 bases between them. There are 12 residues in the CDR3. Per the germline V gene, CDR1 is MNHEY and CDR2 is SVGEGT. CDR3 loop: CASSNRPSKQYF. DNA for the CDR3: TGTGCCAGCAGCAATCGACCTAGCAAGCAGTACTTC.

This rearrangement joins TRBV4-1 to TRBJ1-5; the D gene is possibly TRBD1 (6 bases). Trimming shortened V by 1 base and J by 3 bases, and 10 bases separated the two germline ends. CDR1 MGHRA and CDR2 YSYEKL come from the germline V gene. This CDR3 is built from 15 residues. CDR3 DNA sequence: TGCGCCAGCAGCCAAGTGCAGGGGCCCAATCAGCCCCAGCATTTT. This gives the protein CASSQVQGPNQPQHF.

V and J are TRBV2 and TRBJ2-7; D unclear. V was clipped by 6 bases and J by 3 bases, with 18 bases between them. The CDR3 spans 15 residues. From germline, CDR1 is SNHLY and CDR2 FYNNEI. CDR3 in amino acids: CASSESPKEFYEQYF. CDR3 nucleotides: TGTGCCAGCAGCGAATCCCCTAAAGAGTTCTACGAGCAGTACTTC. Based on the CDR3 plus reference TRBV2 and TRBJ2-7, the full variable domain is EPEVTQTPSHQVTQMGQEVILRCVPISNHLYFYWYRQILGQKVEFLVSFYNNEISEKSEIFDDQFSVERPDGSNFTLKIRSTKLEDSAMYFCASSESPKEFYEQYFGPGTRLTVT.

The chain uses TRBV7-6 and TRBJ1-3; possible D gene TRBD1, 5 bases. V was trimmed by 1 base and J by 0 bases, leaving 10 bases between them. The CDR3 is made up of 16 amino acids. Germline lookup yields CDR1 SGHVS and CDR2 FNYEAQ. DNA for the CDR3: TGTGCCAGCAGCTTAGGTCCGACAGCCTCTGGAAACACCATATATTTT. Amino acid sequence: CASSLGPTASGNTIYF.

This chain uses TRBV7-9 with TRBJ1-3; D not resolved. Between the trimmed V and J ends, which lost 7 bases and 0 bases, there was a span of 7 bases. The CDR3 sequence is 13 residues long. Per germline, CDR1 SEHNR and CDR2 FQNEAQ (reference sequence). The DNA for the CDR3 is TGTGCCAGCACCCTCAGCTCTGGAAACACCATATATTTT. Residues: CASTLSSGNTIYF.

J is TRBJ1-2 and V is TRBV3-1 (or the pseudogene TRBV3-2); D may be TRBD1 (5 bases). Per germline, CDR1 LGHDT and CDR2 YNNKEL (reference sequence). This CDR3 region has 14 residues. The V and J ends lost 3 bases and 8 bases respectively, with 16 bases between them. The CDR3 sequence: CASSQGGGSTGYTF. Here the CDR3 DNA reads TGTGCCAGCAGCCAGGGGGGGGGATCGACCGGCTACACCTTC.

This clone was observed a single time. The rearrangement links TRBV18 to TRBJ2-1, with a tentative D call TRBD1 (6 bases). V dropped 2 bases and J dropped 9 bases, with 11 bases sitting between them. The CDR3 has 13 amino acids. Per germline, CDR1 KGHSH and CDR2 LQKENI. In DNA, the CDR3 is TGTGCCAGCTCACCAGCACAGGGCGGTGAGCAGTTCTTC. Translating gives CASSPAQGGEQFF.